Sequencing of this T cell receptor beta chain was carried out in a study of graft-versus-host responses after intestinal transplantation. The wider study: Each transplant was multivisceral, liver-intestinal, or isolated intestinal. Anti-thymocyte globulin induction, then tacrolimus and steroids for approximately 3 years, went to all recipients.

Profiling relied on immunoSEQ multiplex PCR, and the TCRdb table lists in-frame clones only, not all of them. The profile shows about 25,000 clones, 85% to 95% of them singletons. The specimen comprised PBMCs, sampled 18 days after transplant. This clonotype originated in a human patient who received an intestinal transplant, so some T cells may come from the graft donor.

The CDR3 DNA is TGTGCCAGTAGTGACGACAGGGATGGGGAGCTGTTTTTT. Its protein product is CASSDDRDGELFF. The rearrangement uses TRBV19 and TRBJ2-2, with 7 bases aligning to TRBD1. The CDR3 consists of 13 residues. Trimming cost V 5 bases and J 8 bases; bases outside gene matches: 5. Germline-derived CDR1 and CDR2 are LNHDA and SQIVND (reference sequence).